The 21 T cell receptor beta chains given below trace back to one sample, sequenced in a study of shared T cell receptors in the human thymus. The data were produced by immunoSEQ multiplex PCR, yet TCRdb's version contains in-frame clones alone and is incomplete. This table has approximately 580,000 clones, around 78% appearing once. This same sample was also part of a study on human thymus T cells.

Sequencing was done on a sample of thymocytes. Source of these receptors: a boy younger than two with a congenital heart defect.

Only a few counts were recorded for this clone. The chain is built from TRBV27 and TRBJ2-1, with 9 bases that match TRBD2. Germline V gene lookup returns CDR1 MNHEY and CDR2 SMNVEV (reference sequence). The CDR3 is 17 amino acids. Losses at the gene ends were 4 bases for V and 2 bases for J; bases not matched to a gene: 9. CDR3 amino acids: CASSSTRTSEPYNEQFF. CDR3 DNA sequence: TGTGCCAGCAGTTCCACCCGGACTAGCGAGCCCTACAATGAGCAGTTCTTC.

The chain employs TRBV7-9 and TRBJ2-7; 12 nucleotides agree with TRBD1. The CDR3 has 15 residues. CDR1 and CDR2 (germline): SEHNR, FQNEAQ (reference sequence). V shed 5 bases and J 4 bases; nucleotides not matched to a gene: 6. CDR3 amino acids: CASSRGQGASYEQYF. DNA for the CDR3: TGTGCCAGCAGCCGGGGACAGGGGGCTTCTTACGAGCAGTACTTC.

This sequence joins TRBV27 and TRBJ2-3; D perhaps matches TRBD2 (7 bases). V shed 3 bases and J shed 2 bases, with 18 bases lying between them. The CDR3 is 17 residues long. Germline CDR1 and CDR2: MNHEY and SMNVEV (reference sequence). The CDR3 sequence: CASSFGGAINPTDTQYF. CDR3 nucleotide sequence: TGTGCCAGCAGTTTTGGGGGGGCTATCAATCCCACAGATACGCAGTATTTT.

In nucleotides, the CDR3 is TGTGCCAGTAGGGAGAGGGGACACTCTGGAAACACCATATATTTT. Amino acid sequence: CASRERGHSGNTIYF. This chain connects TRBV19 to TRBJ1-3; D possibly corresponds to TRBD1 (6 bases). This CDR3 has 15 residues. CDR1 is LNHDA and CDR2 is SQIVND in the germline V gene (reference sequence). Trimming cost V 6 bases and J 0 bases, with 12 bases left between them. Drawing the rest from reference TRBV19 and TRBJ1-3, the complete variable domain is DGGITQSPKYLFRKEGQNVTLSCEQNLNHDAMYWYRQDPGQGLRLIYYSQIVNDFQKGDIAEGYSVSREKKESFPLTVTSAQKNPTAFYLCASRERGHSGNTIYFGEGSWLTVV.

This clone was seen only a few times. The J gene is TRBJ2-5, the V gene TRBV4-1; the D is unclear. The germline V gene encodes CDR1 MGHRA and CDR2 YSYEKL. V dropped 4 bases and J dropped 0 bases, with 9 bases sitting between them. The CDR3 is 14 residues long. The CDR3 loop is CASSPRPHQETQYF. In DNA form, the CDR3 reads TGCGCCAGCAGCCCCCGTCCCCACCAAGAGACCCAGTACTTC.

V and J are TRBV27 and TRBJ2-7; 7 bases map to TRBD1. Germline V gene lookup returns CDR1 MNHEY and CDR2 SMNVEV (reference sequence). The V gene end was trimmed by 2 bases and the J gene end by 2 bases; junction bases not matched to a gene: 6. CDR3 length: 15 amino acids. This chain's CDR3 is CASSLKGTDTYEQYF. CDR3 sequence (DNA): TGTGCCAGCAGTTTAAAAGGGACAGATACCTACGAGCAGTACTTC.

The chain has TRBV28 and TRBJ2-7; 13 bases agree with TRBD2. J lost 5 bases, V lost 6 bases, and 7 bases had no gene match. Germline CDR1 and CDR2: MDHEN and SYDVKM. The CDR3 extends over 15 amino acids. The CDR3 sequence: CASSPGLAGAHEQYF. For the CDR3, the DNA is TGTGCCAGCAGCCCTGGACTAGCGGGAGCCCACGAGCAGTACTTC. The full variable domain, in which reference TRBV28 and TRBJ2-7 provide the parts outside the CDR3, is DVKVTQSSRYLVKRTGEKVFLECVQDMDHENMFWYRQDPGLGLRLIYFSYDVKMKEKGDIPEGYSVSREKKERFSLILESASTNQTSMYLCASSPGLAGAHEQYFGPGTRLTVT.

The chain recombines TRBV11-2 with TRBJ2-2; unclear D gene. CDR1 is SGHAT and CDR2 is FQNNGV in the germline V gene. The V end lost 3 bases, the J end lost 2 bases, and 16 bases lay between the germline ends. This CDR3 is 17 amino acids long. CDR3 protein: CASSFSPTPPNTGELFF. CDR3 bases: TGTGCCAGCAGCTTCTCCCCTACGCCACCCAACACCGGGGAGCTGTTTTTT.

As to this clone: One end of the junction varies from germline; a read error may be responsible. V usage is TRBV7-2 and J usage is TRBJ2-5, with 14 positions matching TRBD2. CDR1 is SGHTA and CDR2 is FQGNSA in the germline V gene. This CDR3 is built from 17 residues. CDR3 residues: CASTLGTSGSFRETQYF. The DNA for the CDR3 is TGTGCCAGCACCTTAGGGACTAGCGGGAGCTTCCGAGAGACCCAGTACTTC.

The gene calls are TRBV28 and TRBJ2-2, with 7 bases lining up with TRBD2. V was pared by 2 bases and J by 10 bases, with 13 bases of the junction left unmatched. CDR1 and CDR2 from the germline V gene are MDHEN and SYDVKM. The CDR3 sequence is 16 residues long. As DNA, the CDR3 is TGTGCCAGCAGTTTAAGTAGGACTAGACGGGGGTTGGAGCTGTTTTTT. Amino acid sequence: CASSLSRTRRGLELFF.

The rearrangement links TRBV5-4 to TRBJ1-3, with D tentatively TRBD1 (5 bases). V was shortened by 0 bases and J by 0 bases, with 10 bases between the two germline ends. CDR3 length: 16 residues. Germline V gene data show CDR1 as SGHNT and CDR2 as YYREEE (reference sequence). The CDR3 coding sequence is TGTGCCAGCAGCTTGGACAGGCGGACCTCTGGAAACACCATATATTTT. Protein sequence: CASSLDRRTSGNTIYF.

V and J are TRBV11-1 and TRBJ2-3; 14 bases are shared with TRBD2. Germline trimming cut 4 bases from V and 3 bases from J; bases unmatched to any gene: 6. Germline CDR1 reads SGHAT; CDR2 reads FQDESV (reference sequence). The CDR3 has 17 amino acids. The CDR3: CASSCRLAGGGTDTQYF. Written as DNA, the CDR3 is TGTGCCAGCAGCTGCCGACTAGCGGGAGGGGGGACAGATACGCAGTATTTT.

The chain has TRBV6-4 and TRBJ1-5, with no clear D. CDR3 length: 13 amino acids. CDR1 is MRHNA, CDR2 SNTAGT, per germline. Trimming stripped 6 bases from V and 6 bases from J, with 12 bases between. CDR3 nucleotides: TGTGCCAGCAGCCATCGGAGGGCTCAGCCCCAGCATTTT. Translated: CASSHRRAQPQHF.

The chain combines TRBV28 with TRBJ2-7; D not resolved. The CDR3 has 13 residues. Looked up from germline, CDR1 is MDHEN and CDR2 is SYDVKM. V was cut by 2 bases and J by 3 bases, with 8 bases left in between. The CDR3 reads CASSLSQDYEQYF. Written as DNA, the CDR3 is TGTGCCAGCAGTTTAAGCCAGGACTACGAGCAGTACTTC.

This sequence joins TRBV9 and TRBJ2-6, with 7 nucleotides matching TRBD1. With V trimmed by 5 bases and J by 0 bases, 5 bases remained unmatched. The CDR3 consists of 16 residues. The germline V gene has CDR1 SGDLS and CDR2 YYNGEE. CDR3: CASRGQLNSGANVLTF. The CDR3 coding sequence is TGTGCCAGCAGGGGACAGCTTAACTCTGGGGCCAACGTCCTGACTTTC.

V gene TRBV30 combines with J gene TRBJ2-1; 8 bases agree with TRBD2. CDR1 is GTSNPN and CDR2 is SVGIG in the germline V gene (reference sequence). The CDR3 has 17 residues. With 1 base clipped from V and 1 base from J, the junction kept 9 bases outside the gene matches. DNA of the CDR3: TGTGCCTGGAGTGCCCGGACGGGAGGGGGGTCCTACAATGAGCAGTTCTTC. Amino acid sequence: CAWSARTGGGSYNEQFF.

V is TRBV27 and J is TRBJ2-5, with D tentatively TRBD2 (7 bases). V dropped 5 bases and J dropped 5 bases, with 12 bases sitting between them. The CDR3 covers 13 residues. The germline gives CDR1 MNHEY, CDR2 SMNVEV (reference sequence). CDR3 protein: CASSPKGGETQYF. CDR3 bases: TGTGCCAGCAGTCCCAAGGGGGGGGAGACCCAGTACTTC.

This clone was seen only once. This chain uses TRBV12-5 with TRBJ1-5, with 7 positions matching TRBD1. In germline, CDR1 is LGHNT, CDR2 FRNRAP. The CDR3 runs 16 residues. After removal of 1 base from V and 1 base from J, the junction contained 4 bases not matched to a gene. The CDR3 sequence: CASGLAGQVSNQPQHF. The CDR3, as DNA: TGTGCTAGTGGTTTGGCTGGACAGGTGAGCAATCAGCCCCAGCATTTT.

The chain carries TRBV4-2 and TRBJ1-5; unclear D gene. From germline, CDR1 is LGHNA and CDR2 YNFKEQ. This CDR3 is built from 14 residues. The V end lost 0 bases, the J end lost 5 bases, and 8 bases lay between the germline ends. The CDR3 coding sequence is TGTGCCAGCAGCCAAGATGCGGCTGATCAGCCCCAGCATTTT. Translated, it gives CASSQDAADQPQHF.

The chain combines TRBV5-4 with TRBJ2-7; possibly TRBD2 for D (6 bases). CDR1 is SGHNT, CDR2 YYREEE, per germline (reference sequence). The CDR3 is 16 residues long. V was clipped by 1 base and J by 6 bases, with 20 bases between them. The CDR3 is CASSLLGEALKSEQYF. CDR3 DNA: TGTGCCAGCAGCTTGCTTGGGGAGGCTCTAAAAAGCGAGCAGTACTTC.

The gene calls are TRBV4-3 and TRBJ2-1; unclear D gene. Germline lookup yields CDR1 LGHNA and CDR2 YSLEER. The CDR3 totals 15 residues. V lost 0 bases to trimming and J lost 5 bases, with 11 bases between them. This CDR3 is CASSQEPWSNNEQFF. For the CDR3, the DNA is TGCGCCAGCAGCCAAGAGCCTTGGAGCAACAATGAGCAGTTCTTC.